This T cell receptor (beta chain) was captured in a study of tumor-infiltrating lymphocytes in primary liver carcinoma. Across the whole study: There were tumors of stage T1-T3 N0M0, each 4.2 to 10 cm across. Study outcomes and limitations: Blood fell significantly below tumors in its top-250-clone fraction (p = 0.039). Tumor-adjacent and tumor-blood pairs showed less overlap than tumor region pairs.

This CDR3 spans 12 amino acids. Making TCR beta cDNA involved approximately 530 ng total RNA and a constant-region primer. Three rounds of nested multiplex PCR with slightly modified ARM-PCR produced TCR beta libraries. Researchers ran the first two PCR rounds for approximately 10 cycles each with TRBV1-TRBV30 forward primers and a C-beta reverse primer. TCRdb re-called the multiplex PCR reads with MiXCR, one entry per CDR3 protein. The repertoire holds 330,000 or so distinct CDR3 sequences, with less than 75% as singletons. As to this clonotype: As yet, its antigen is unknown. Being one base from a much bigger clone, this may be a read error.

Unsorted whole blood yielded the blood RNA, and germline DNA was also extracted. Prior to the surgical procedure, around 4 milliliters of peripheral blood were collected. The V call is TRBV12-3 or TRBV12-4, the J call TRBJ2-7; 8 bases fit TRBD1. The sequence was obtained from a man aged 35 to 55 with primary liver carcinoma and hepatitis B virus infection. Sequencing was done on a sample of peripheral blood. This CDR3 reads CASSVQGGEQCF. CDR3 sequence (DNA): TGTGCCAGCAGTGTACAGGGGGGAGAGCAGTGCTTC.